The source of this T cell receptor (beta chain) is a study of CD8+ T cells in alopecia areata. RNA was isolated and reverse transcribed to cDNA, the sequencing template. Sequenced by immunoSEQ multiplex PCR; TCRdb stores in-frame clones only, minus some. The sample gives around 250,000 clones, 67% of which show up once; 0.95% to 1.5% is in the top ten. Sequenced material: CD4+ T cells sorted from blood, taken at week 0. The clonotype originates from a human donor with alopecia areata.

The CDR3 reads CAWSRGGNTDTQYF. The CDR3 DNA sequence: TGTGCCTGGAGTCGGGGGGGGAACACAGATACGCAGTATTTT. This chain connects TRBV30 to TRBJ2-3; TRBD2 matches 8 bases. The germline CDR1 and CDR2 sequences are GTSNPN and SVGIG (reference sequence). There are 14 residues in the CDR3. Losses at the gene ends were 2 bases for V and 2 bases for J; bases not matched to a gene: 3.